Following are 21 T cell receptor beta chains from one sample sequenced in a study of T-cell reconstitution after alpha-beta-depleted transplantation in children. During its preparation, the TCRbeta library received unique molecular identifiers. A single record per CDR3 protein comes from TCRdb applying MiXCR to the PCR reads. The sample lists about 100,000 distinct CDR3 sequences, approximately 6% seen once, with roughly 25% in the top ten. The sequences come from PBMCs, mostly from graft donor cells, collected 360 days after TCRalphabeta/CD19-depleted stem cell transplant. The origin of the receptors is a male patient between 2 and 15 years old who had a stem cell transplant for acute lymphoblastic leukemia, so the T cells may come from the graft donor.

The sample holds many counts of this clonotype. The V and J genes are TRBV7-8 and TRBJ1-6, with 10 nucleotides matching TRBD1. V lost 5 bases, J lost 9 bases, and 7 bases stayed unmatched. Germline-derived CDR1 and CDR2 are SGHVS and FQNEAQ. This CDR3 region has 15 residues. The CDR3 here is CASSPGTGAVSPLHF. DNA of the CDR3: TGTGCCAGCAGCCCGGGGACAGGGGCCGTTTCACCCCTCCACTTT.

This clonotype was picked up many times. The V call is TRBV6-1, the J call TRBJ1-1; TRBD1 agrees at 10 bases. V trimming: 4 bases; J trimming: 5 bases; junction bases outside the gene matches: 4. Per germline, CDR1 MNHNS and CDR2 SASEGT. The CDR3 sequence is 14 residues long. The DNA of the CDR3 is TGTGCCAGCAGTGCCGGGACAGGGGTAACTGAAGCTTTCTTT. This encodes CASSAGTGVTEAFF.

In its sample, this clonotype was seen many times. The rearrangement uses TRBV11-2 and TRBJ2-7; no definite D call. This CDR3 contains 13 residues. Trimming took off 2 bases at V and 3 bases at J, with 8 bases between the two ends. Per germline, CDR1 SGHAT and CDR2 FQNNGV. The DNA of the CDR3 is TGTGCCAGCAGCTTAACGGTGGACTACGAGCAGTACTTC. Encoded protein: CASSLTVDYEQYF.

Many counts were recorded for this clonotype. CDR3 nucleotide sequence: TGTGCCAGCAGCTTAGAGGGCAGCAATCAGCCCCAGCATTTT. This translates into CASSLEGSNQPQHF. This chain joins TRBV7-9 and TRBJ1-5, with D unclear. Germline loops: CDR1 SEHNR, CDR2 FQNEAQ (reference sequence). V was clipped by 1 base and J by 1 base, with 5 bases between them. The CDR3 is 14 residues long.

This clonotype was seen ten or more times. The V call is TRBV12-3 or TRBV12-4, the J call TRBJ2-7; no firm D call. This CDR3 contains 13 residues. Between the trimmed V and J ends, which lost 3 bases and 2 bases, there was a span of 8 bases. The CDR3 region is CASSFDRAYEQYF. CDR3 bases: TGTGCCAGCAGTTTCGACCGAGCCTACGAGCAGTACTTC.

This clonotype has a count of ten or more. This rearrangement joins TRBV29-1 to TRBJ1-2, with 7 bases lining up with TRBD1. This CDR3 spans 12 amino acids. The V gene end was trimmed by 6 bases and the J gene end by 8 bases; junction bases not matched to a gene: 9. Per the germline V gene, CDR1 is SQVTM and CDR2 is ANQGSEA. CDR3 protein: CSVVRGDRGYTF. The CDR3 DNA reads TGCAGCGTCGTCAGGGGGGATAGGGGCTACACCTTC.

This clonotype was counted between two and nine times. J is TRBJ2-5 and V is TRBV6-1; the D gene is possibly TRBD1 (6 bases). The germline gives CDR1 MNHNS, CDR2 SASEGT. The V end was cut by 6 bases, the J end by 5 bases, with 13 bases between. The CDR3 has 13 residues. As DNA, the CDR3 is TGTGCCAGCAGGTGGGGGCGCGGGGAGACCCAGTACTTC. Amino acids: CASRWGRGETQYF.

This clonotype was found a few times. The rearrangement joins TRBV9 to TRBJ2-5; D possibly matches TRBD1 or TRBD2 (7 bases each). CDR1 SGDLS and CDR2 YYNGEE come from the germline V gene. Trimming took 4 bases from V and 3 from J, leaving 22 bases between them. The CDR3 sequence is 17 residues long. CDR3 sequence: CASSSIGGPAGEETQYF. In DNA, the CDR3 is TGTGCCAGCAGCTCCATAGGGGGCCCGGCGGGGGAAGAGACCCAGTACTTC.

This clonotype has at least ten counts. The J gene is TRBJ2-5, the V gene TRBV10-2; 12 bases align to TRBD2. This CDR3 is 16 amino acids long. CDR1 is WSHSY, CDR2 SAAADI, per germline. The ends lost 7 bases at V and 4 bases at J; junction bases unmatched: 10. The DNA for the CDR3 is TGCGCCAGCACACGACTAGCGGGGGCGGTGGGAGAGACCCAGTACTTC. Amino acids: CASTRLAGAVGETQYF.

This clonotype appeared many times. CDR3 nucleotides: TGTGCCAGCAGTTTACAGGGGGCAACCTCCTACGAGCAGTACTTC. This translates into CASSLQGATSYEQYF. V usage is TRBV21-1 and J usage is TRBJ2-7; the tabulated D call, TRBD1, remains unverified against the DNA. TRBV21-1 is noted as a pseudogene. CDR3 length: 15 residues.

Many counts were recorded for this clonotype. The CDR3 loop reads CASSYPREGSYEQYF. The CDR3 nucleotides read TGTGCCAGCAGTTACCCCCGGGAGGGGTCCTACGAGCAGTACTTC. V is TRBV6-5 and J is TRBJ2-7; TRBD2 aligns across 8 bases. Germline values: CDR1 MNHEY, CDR2 SVGAGI. The ends lost 2 bases at V and 1 base at J; junction bases unmatched: 4. CDR3 length equals 15 residues.

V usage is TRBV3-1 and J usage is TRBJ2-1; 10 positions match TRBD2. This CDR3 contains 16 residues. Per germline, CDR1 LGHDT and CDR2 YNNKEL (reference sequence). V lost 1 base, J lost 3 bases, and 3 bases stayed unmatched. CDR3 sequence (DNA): TGTGCCAGCAGCCAAGTACTAGCGGGGCTCTACAATGAGCAGTTCTTC. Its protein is CASSQVLAGLYNEQFF.

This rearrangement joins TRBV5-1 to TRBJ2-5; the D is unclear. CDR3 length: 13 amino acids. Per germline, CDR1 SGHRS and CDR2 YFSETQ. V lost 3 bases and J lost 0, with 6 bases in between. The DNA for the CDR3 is TGCGCCAGCAGCTCTCCCTACCAAGAGACCCAGTACTTC. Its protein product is CASSSPYQETQYF.

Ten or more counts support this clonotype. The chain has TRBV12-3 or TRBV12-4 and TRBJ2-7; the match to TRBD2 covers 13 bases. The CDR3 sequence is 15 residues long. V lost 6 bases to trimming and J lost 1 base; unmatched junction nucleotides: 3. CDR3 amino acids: CASRPGLAGSYEQYF. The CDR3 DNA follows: TGTGCCAGCAGGCCGGGACTAGCGGGATCCTACGAGCAGTACTTC.

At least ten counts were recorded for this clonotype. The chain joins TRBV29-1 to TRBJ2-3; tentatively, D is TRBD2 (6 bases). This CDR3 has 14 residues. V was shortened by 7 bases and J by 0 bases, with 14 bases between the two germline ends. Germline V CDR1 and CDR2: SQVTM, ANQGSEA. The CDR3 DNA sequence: TGCAGCGGTAGCGGTACTCGGAGCACAGATACGCAGTATTTT. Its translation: CSGSGTRSTDTQYF.

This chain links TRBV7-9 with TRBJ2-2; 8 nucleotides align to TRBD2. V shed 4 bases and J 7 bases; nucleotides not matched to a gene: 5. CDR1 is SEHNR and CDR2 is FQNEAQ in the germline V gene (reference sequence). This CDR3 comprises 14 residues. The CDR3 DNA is TGTGCCAGCAGCTCAGGGACTAGAAGCGGGGAGCTGTTTTTT. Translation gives CASSSGTRSGELFF. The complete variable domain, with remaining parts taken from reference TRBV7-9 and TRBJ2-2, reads DTGVSQNPRHKITKRGQNVTFRCDPISEHNRLYWYRQTLGQGPEFLTYFQNEAQLEKSRLLSDRFSAERPKGSFSTLEIQRTEQGDSAMYLCASSSGTRSGELFFGEGSRLTVL.

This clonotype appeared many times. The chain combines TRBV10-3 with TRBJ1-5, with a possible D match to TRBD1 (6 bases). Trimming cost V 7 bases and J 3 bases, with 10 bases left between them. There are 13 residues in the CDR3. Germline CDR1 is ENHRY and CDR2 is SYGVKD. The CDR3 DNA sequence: TGTGCCATCAAACAGGGAGTCAATCAGCCCCAGCATTTT. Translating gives CAIKQGVNQPQHF.

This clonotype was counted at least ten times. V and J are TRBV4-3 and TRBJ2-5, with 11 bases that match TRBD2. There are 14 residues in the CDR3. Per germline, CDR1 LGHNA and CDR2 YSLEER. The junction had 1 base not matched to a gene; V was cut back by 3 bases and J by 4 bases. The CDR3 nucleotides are TGCGCCAGCAGCCATGGACTAGCGGGAGAGACCCAGTACTTC. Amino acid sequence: CASSHGLAGETQYF.

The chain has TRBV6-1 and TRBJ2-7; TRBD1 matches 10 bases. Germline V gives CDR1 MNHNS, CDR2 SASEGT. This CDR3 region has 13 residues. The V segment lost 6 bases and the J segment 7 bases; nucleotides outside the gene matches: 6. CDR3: CASSPGTGVEQYF. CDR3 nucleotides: TGTGCCAGCAGCCCCGGGACAGGGGTAGAGCAGTACTTC.

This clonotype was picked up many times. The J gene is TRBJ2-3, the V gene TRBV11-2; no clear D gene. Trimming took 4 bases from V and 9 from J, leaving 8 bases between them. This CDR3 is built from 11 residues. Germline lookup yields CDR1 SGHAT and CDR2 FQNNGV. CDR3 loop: CASSSGVTQYF. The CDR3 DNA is TGTGCCAGCAGCTCCGGTGTAACGCAGTATTTT.

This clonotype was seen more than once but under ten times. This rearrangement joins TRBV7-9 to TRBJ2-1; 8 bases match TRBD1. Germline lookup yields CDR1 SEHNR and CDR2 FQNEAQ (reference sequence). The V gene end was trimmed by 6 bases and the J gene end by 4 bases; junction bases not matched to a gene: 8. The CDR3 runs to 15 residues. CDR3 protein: CASRTGATSYNEQFF. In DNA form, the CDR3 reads TGTGCCAGCAGGACAGGGGCAACCTCATACAATGAGCAGTTCTTC.